The source of this T cell receptor (beta chain) is a study of T cell responses to AZD1222 COVID-19 vaccine. Sequencing used immunoSEQ multiplex PCR; TCRdb keeps in-frame clones, though not all of them. The sample has tens of thousands of clones; less than 85% are singletons. Broader study findings: Baseline antibody screening turned up just a handful of seropositive AZD1222 recipients. Researchers report vaccine-associated CD4 TCRs spanning spike, with dominance at 160-218 and 743-854. Females made up more of the donors, who were largely white British, and clonal diversity may have come out too low.

Germline lookup yields CDR1 LGHDT and CDR2 YNNKEL (reference sequence). The CDR3 consists of 14 residues. Deletions cut 0 bases from V and 1 base from J, with 6 bases between. Concerning this clone itself: Its antigen is not known.

This chain joins TRBV3-1 (or the pseudogene TRBV3-2) and TRBJ2-5; D is unclear. The clonotype originates from an adult who received the AZD1222 COVID-19 vaccine. The material was peripheral blood, obtained 28 days after the second AZD1222 dose. CDR3 sequence: CASSQDWAQETQYF. The CDR3 DNA is TGTGCCAGCAGCCAAGACTGGGCCCAAGAGACCCAGTACTTC.